The 20 T cell receptor beta chains reported below all come from one sample, sequenced in a study of long-term antiretroviral therapy in people with HIV. With survey level as its setting, the immunoSEQ assay was v3.0. Measured with immunoSEQ multiplex PCR; TCRdb has only the in-frame clones, and not every one. The sample lists about 25,000 clones, roughly 77% occurring once. This sample comprised unsorted PBMCs, obtained 0.5 years after starting antiretroviral therapy. The source of these receptors is a middle-aged woman with HIV.

The V and J genes are TRBV28 and TRBJ2-5, with D unresolved. The CDR3 runs to 14 residues. Trimming took off 5 bases at V and 4 bases at J, with 14 bases between the two ends. Germline values: CDR1 MDHEN, CDR2 SYDVKM. CDR3 nucleotide sequence: TGTGCCAGCAGTGGCGGCTGGCCGGGAGAGACCCAGTACTTC. Residues: CASSGGWPGETQYF.

The chain employs TRBV28 and TRBJ1-4; D unresolved. The CDR3 loop spans 14 amino acids. The germline V gene has CDR1 MDHEN and CDR2 SYDVKM. The V and J ends lost 5 bases and 6 bases respectively, with 13 bases between them. This CDR3 reads CASSRPGGDEKLFF. DNA for the CDR3: TGTGCCAGCAGTCGCCCGGGCGGGGATGAAAAACTGTTTTTT.

The rearrangement joins TRBV5-3 to TRBJ1-4; 7 bases are shared with TRBD1. TRBV5-3 is sorted into the ORF group, with uncertain function. Trimming at V came to 1 base and at J to 14 bases, leaving 23 bases not matched to a gene. The CDR3 totals 18 residues. The CDR3 reads CARSLCKGACQLVGILFF. CDR3 coding DNA: TGTGCCAGAAGCTTGTGCAAGGGGGCTTGCCAATTGGTGGGTATTCTGTTTTTT.

This chain links TRBV6-6 with TRBJ2-3, with 9 bases lining up with TRBD1. Trimming at V came to 5 bases and at J to 7 bases, leaving 7 bases not matched to a gene. Per the germline V gene, CDR1 is MNHNY and CDR2 is SVGAGI (reference sequence). This CDR3 spans 14 amino acids. Here the CDR3 DNA reads TGTGCCAGCAGTCCCGGGACAGGGACTAATACGCAGTATTTT. It yields the protein CASSPGTGTNTQYF.

CDR3 bases: TGTGCCAGCAGCGACCGGGGGGGGGCGGCAGATACGCAGTATTTT. The encoded protein is CASSDRGGAADTQYF. V and J are TRBV9 and TRBJ2-3; TRBD2 matches 8 bases. Losses at the gene ends were 3 bases for V and 4 bases for J; bases not matched to a gene: 7. The CDR3 consists of 15 residues. In germline, CDR1 is SGDLS, CDR2 YYNGEE. Variable domain in full (rest from reference TRBV9 and TRBJ2-3): DSGVTQTPKHLITATGQRVTLRCSPRSGDLSVYWYQQSLDQGLQFLIQYYNGEERAKGNILERFSAQQFPDLHSELNLSSLELGDSALYFCASSDRGGAADTQYFGPGTRLTVL.

The chain's CDR3 is CASSSLPGQGSYEQYF. The CDR3 region has the DNA TGTGCCAGCAGCTCCCTTCCGGGACAGGGTTCCTACGAGCAGTACTTC. The J gene is TRBJ2-7, the V gene TRBV7-2; 9 nucleotides line up with TRBD1. The CDR3 contains 16 residues. The V segment lost 4 bases and the J segment 1 base; nucleotides outside the gene matches: 8. Germline lookup yields CDR1 SGHTA and CDR2 FQGNSA. The complete variable domain, with remaining parts taken from reference TRBV7-2 and TRBJ2-7, reads GAGVSQSPSNKVTEKGKDVELRCDPISGHTALYWYRQSLGQGLEFLIYFQGNSAPDKSGLPSDRFSAERTGGSVSTLTIQRTQQEDSAVYLCASSSLPGQGSYEQYFGPGTRLTVT.

The chain is built from TRBV30 and TRBJ2-5, with D tentatively TRBD2 (6 bases). CDR3 length equals 12 residues. The ends were cut back, 2 bases at V and 4 bases at J, with 8 bases in the middle. The V gene's germline CDR1 is GTSNPN and CDR2 SVGIG (reference sequence). This CDR3 is CAWSSGGETQYF. In DNA form, the CDR3 reads TGTGCCTGGAGTTCCGGGGGAGAGACCCAGTACTTC.

The V gene is TRBV23-1, the J gene TRBJ2-7; the D gene is possibly TRBD1 (5 bases). TRBV23-1 is sorted into the ORF group, with uncertain function. There are 9 residues in the CDR3. Trimming took off 11 bases at V and 13 bases at J, with 15 bases between the two ends. The CDR3 nucleotides are TGCGCCCCATTTCAGGACAAATACTTC. This gives the protein CAPFQDKYF.

V and J are TRBV28 and TRBJ1-2; 7 bases align to TRBD1. This CDR3 is built from 13 residues. CDR1 is MDHEN, CDR2 SYDVKM, per germline. J lost 2 bases, V lost 5 bases, and 2 bases had no gene match. The CDR3 spells CASSAGQNYGYTF. For the CDR3, the DNA is TGTGCCAGCAGTGCGGGACAGAACTATGGCTACACCTTC.

The gene calls are TRBV5-1 and TRBJ2-5, with TRBD1 matching over 9 bases. The germline CDR1 and CDR2 sequences are SGHRS and YFSETQ. The CDR3 has 15 residues. The V and J ends lost 0 bases and 4 bases, in that order; junction bases with no gene match: 4. The CDR3: CASSLGDREGETQYF. The CDR3 DNA follows: TGCGCCAGCAGCTTGGGGGACAGGGAGGGAGAGACCCAGTACTTC.

The table lists this clone with a count of one. The CDR3 sequence is CASSYRGIGANEKLFF. The CDR3 DNA reads TGTGCCAGCAGTTACCGTGGCATAGGGGCTAATGAAAAACTGTTTTTT. The chain links TRBV6-5 to TRBJ1-4; tentatively, D is TRBD1 (5 bases). Per germline, CDR1 MNHEY and CDR2 SVGAGI. The length of the CDR3 is 16 residues. The ends were cut back, 2 bases at V and 3 bases at J, with 13 bases in the middle.

V gene TRBV11-3 combines with J gene TRBJ2-7; D uncertain. This CDR3 region has 12 residues. Per germline, CDR1 SGHNT and CDR2 YENEEA. Trimming pared 5 bases from V and 2 bases from J, leaving 7 bases between. For the CDR3, the DNA is TGTGCCAGCAGCCTCGATACCTACGAGCAGTACTTC. Protein: CASSLDTYEQYF.

The rearrangement links TRBV7-9 to TRBJ2-5; D perhaps matches TRBD1 (6 bases). Germline V gene data show CDR1 as SEHNR and CDR2 as FQNEAQ (reference sequence). CDR3 length equals 14 residues. Trimming cost V 5 bases and J 1 base, with 11 bases left between them. CDR3 bases: TGTGCCAGCAGCCTCGGACAGATCCAAGAGACCCAGTACTTC. Residues: CASSLGQIQETQYF.

V and J are TRBV27 and TRBJ2-7; maybe TRBD1 (5 bases). Germline CDR1 MNHEY, CDR2 SMNVEV (reference sequence). This CDR3 spans 15 amino acids. The V and J ends lost 0 bases and 2 bases respectively, with 11 bases between them. CDR3 nucleotides: TGTGCCAGCAGTTTATCGTCTCAGGGCCCCTACGAGCAGTACTTC. It is translated as CASSLSSQGPYEQYF.

This clone appeared once. The chain couples TRBV2 to TRBJ1-6; D might be TRBD1 (5 bases). Germline values: CDR1 SNHLY, CDR2 FYNNEI. The ends were cut back, 6 bases at V and 4 bases at J, with 19 bases in the middle. The CDR3 has 17 amino acids. CDR3 sequence (DNA): TGTGCCAGCAGGAGGGGTCTGGGAGACTTGTATAATTCACCCCTCCACTTT. This codes for CASRRGLGDLYNSPLHF.

This sequence joins TRBV27 and TRBJ2-1; TRBD1 might be the D (5 bases). The CDR3 loop spans 15 amino acids. V shed 4 bases and J shed 5 bases, with 15 bases lying between them. CDR1 and CDR2 (germline): MNHEY, SMNVEV (reference sequence). CDR3: CASSSRAIFNNEQFF. The CDR3 bases are TGTGCCAGCAGTTCCAGGGCCATTTTCAACAATGAGCAGTTCTTC.

This clone was seen only a few times. The chain carries TRBV21-1 and TRBJ1-6; the D call TRBD1 from the table was never checked on the DNA. TRBV21-1 is termed a pseudogene. This CDR3 has 16 residues. CDR3 DNA sequence: TGTGCCAGCAGTGATACTCGGGACAGATATAATTCACCCCTCCACTTT. Its translation: CASSDTRDRYNSPLHF.

The CDR3 loop is CASLREESYEQYF. The CDR3 DNA follows: TGTGCTTCTTTGCGGGAGGAAAGCTACGAGCAGTACTTC. The chain carries TRBV7-2 and TRBJ2-7; TRBD2 aligns across 8 bases. The CDR3 spans 13 residues. Germline loops: CDR1 SGHTA, CDR2 FQGNSA.

The V call is TRBV7-7, the J call TRBJ2-2, with 7 bases fitting TRBD1. CDR1 is SSHAT, CDR2 FNYEAQ, per germline (reference sequence). The V gene end was trimmed by 5 bases and the J gene end by 5 bases; junction bases not matched to a gene: 5. This CDR3 contains 14 residues. The DNA of the CDR3 is TGTGCCAGCAGCGAGAACAGGGGAACCGGGGAGCTGTTTTTT. Translating gives CASSENRGTGELFF.

This clone showed up just once. The chain employs TRBV5-6 and TRBJ2-2; 11 bases fit TRBD1. V was clipped by 3 bases and J by 3 bases; unmatched bases: 4. The CDR3 has 16 residues. Germline V gene data show CDR1 as SGHDT and CDR2 as YYEEEE. CDR3: CASSWGQGVHTGELFF. The CDR3 nucleotides are TGTGCCAGCAGCTGGGGACAGGGGGTGCACACCGGGGAGCTGTTTTTT. The variable domain in full, completed from reference TRBV5-6 and TRBJ2-2, reads DAGVTQSPTHLIKTRGQQVTLRCSPKSGHDTVSWYQQALGQGPQFIFQYYEEEERQRGNFPDRFSGHQFPNYSSELNVNALLLGDSALYLCASSWGQGVHTGELFFGEGSRLTVL.